This T cell receptor beta chain was obtained from a study of tumor and adjacent non-tumor tissue in lung cancer. Study-wide background: The cohort had 12 adenocarcinoma, 2 squamous cell and 1 small cell patients. Overall study results and limits: Normal lung showed higher cumulative top 100 clone frequency than tumor. Tumor TCR diversity, when higher, was linked to shorter survival. Tumor tissue had significantly higher TCR diversity than normal lung.

The template was RNA from unsorted bulk tissue. Distant lung tissue was collected more than 3 cm away from the tumor edge. Three rounds of nested PCR, following a modified ARM-PCR protocol, produced the TCRbeta library. TCRdb independently ran MiXCR on the multiplex PCR reads; one entry per CDR3 protein. The sample has about 48,000 distinct CDR3 sequences, around 60% seen once; the top ten hold approximately 31%. The sample holds a few counts of this clonotype. Antigen: not known. This TCR was sampled from a woman between 70 and 85 years old with non-small cell lung cancer. Material: distant non-tumor lung tissue.

The CDR3 protein is CSATGRDNTDTQYF. CDR3 nucleotides: TGCAGCGCCACAGGGAGGGATAACACAGATACGCAGTATTTT. V gene TRBV29-1 combines with J gene TRBJ2-3, with D perhaps matching TRBD2 (7 bases). The germline CDR1 and CDR2 sequences are SQVTM and ANQGSEA. Trimming removed 7 bases from V and 2 bases from J, with 16 bases in between. The CDR3 consists of 14 residues.